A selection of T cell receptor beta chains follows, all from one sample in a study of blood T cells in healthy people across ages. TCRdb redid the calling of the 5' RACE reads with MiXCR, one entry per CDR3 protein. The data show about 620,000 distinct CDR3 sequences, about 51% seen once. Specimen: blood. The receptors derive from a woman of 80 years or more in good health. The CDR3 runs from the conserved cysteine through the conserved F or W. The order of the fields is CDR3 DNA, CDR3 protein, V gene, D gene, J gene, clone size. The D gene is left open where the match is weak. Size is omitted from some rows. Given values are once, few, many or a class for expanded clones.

DNA: TGCAGCGTTGGGACAGGGGCGACCCCCCAGCATTTT
CDR3: CSVGTGATPQHF
V: TRBV29-1
D: TRBD1
J: TRBJ1-5
size: few

DNA: TGCAGCGTGGAGGGTGGGGCAGCGGGCACAGATACGCAGTATTTT
CDR3: CSVEGGAAGTDTQYF
V: TRBV29-1
D: NA
J: TRBJ2-3
size: many

DNA: TGCGCCAGCAGCTTGAACGCAGGGATCAACACCGGGGAGCTGTTTTTT
CDR3: CASSLNAGINTGELFF
V: TRBV5-1
D: NA
J: TRBJ2-2
size: NA

DNA: TGCAGCGTTGACCCTCCTCGGGGCAGGAACTATGGCTACACCTTC
CDR3: CSVDPPRGRNYGYTF
V: TRBV29-1
D: NA
J: TRBJ1-2
size: NA

DNA: TGCGCCAGCAGCTCCCACTTCTGGGGCCCCGAGTACACCGGGGAGCTGTTTTTT
CDR3: CASSSHFWGPEYTGELFF
V: TRBV5-1
D: NA
J: TRBJ2-2
size: NA

DNA: TGTGCCAGCCAGCAGCACAGGGGTAGCACAGATACGCAGTATTTT
CDR3: CASQQHRGSTDTQYF
V: TRBV2
D: TRBD1
J: TRBJ2-3
size: few

DNA: TGTGCCCGCAGTGAATGGGGAGACGTTGAGCAGTTCTTC
CDR3: CARSEWGDVEQFF
V: TRBV25-1
D: NA
J: TRBJ2-1
size: NA

DNA: TGCAGCGTTTGCCTAGAAGGGTGGGAGACCCAGTACTTC
CDR3: CSVCLEGWETQYF
V: TRBV29-1
D: NA
J: TRBJ2-5
size: NA

DNA: TGTGCCAGCACGAAGACTAGCTGGGCCACCAATGAGCAGTTCTTC
CDR3: CASTKTSWATNEQFF
V: TRBV6-4
D: TRBD2
J: TRBJ2-1
size: many

DNA: TGTGCCAGCAGCCTTCCGGACAGGGAATATTATGGCTACACCTTC
CDR3: CASSLPDREYYGYTF
V: TRBV5-5
D: TRBD1
J: TRBJ1-2
size: many

DNA: TGCAGTGCTAGTGTGGGCCCCCAGAACACCGGGGAGCTGTTTTTT
CDR3: CSASVGPQNTGELFF
V: TRBV20-1
D: NA
J: TRBJ2-2
size: few

DNA: TGTGCCAGCAGTTTAGGGTCAGGAAACTACAATGAGCAGTTCTTC
CDR3: CASSLGSGNYNEQFF
V: TRBV12-3/TRBV12-4
D: NA
J: TRBJ2-1
size: many

DNA: TGTGCCAACAGTTACGGGACTAGCGGGACCCACACAGATACGCAGTATTTT
CDR3: CANSYGTSGTHTDTQYF
V: TRBV6-2/TRBV6-3
D: TRBD2
J: TRBJ2-3
size: NA

DNA: TGTGCCAGCAGCTCCCGGACTAGCGCAGATACGCAGTATTTT
CDR3: CASSSRTSADTQYF
V: TRBV3-1
D: TRBD2
J: TRBJ2-3
size: NA

DNA: TGTGCCAGTATTTCCTTTAGCGGGGGGGTAAGTGAGCAGTTCTTC
CDR3: CASISFSGGVSEQFF
V: TRBV19
D: TRBD2
J: TRBJ2-1
size: NA

DNA: TGTGCCAGCAGCCCCTCAGCGAGAATGCAGTATTTT
CDR3: CASSPSARMQYF
V: TRBV28
D: NA
J: TRBJ2-3
size: NA

DNA: TGTGCCAGCAGCCAATCCCGACCCACTAGCAAGCCGACCCAGTACTTC
CDR3: CASSQSRPTSKPTQYF
V: TRBV3-1
D: NA
J: TRBJ2-5
size: many

DNA: TGCGCCAGCAGCTCGGGGACGAATTACCAAGAGACCCAGTACTTC
CDR3: CASSSGTNYQETQYF
V: TRBV5-1
D: NA
J: TRBJ2-5
size: NA

DNA: TGTGCCAGCAACTTGAGGCACACCGGGGAGCTGTTTTTT
CDR3: CASNLRHTGELFF
V: TRBV12-3/TRBV12-4
D: NA
J: TRBJ2-2
size: NA

DNA: TGTGCCAGCAGCCCCCAAGGGACAGGGGGTTTAGGTGGCTACACCTTC
CDR3: CASSPQGTGGLGGYTF
V: TRBV7-6
D: TRBD1
J: TRBJ1-2
size: NA

DNA: TGTGCCAGCTCACCACCAGTGACAGGATATGGCTACACCTTC
CDR3: CASSPPVTGYGYTF
V: TRBV18
D: NA
J: TRBJ1-2
size: many

DNA: TGTGCCAGCACTGCTACTAGCGGTAGCGAGCAGTACTTC
CDR3: CASTATSGSEQYF
V: TRBV28
D: TRBD2
J: TRBJ2-7
size: few

DNA: TGTGCCACCAGTGATTTGGGGGCTCCGGGCGATGAGCAGTTCTTC
CDR3: CATSDLGAPGDEQFF
V: TRBV24-1
D: NA
J: TRBJ2-1
size: many

DNA: TGTGCCAGCAGCTTAGCGCCTCCTACCAATTCACCCCTCCACTTT
CDR3: CASSLAPPTNSPLHF
V: TRBV7-9
D: NA
J: TRBJ1-6
size: many

DNA: TGTGCCAGCAGCTTAGAACGGGCTGGCTACACCTTC
CDR3: CASSLERAGYTF
V: TRBV7-9
D: NA
J: TRBJ1-2
size: NA

DNA: TGTGCCAGCAGCTTAGTTGGGGGAACAACGAACACTGAAGCTTTCTTT
CDR3: CASSLVGGTTNTEAFF
V: TRBV7-2
D: NA
J: TRBJ1-1
size: few

DNA: TGCAGTGCTTCCGCCAGAGATACGCAGTATTTT
CDR3: CSASARDTQYF
V: TRBV20-1
D: NA
J: TRBJ2-3
size: many